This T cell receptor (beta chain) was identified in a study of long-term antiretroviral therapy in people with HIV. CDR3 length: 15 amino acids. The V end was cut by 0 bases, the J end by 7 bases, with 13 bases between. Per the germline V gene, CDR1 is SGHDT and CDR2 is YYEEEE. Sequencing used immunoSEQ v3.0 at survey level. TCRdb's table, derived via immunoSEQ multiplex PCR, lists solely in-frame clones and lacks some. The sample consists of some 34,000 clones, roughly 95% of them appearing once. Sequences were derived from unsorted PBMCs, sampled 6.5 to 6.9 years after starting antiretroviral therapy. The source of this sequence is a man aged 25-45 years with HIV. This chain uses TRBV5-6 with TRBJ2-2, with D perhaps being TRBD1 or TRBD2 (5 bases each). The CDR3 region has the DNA TGTGCCAGCAGCTTGGCCGGTTGGGGGAGCGGGGAGCTGTTTTTT. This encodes CASSLAGWGSGELFF.